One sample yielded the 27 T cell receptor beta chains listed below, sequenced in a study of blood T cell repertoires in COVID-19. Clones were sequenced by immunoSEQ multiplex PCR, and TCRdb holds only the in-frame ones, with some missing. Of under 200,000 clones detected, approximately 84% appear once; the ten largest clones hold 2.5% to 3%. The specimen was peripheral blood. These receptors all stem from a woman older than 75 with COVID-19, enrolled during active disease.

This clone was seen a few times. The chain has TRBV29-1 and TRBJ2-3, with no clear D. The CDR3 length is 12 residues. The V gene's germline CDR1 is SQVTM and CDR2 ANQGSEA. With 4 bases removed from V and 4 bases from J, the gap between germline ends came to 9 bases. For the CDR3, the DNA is TGCAGCGTTGCCCGTTCCTCAGATACGCAGTATTTT. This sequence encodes CSVARSSDTQYF.

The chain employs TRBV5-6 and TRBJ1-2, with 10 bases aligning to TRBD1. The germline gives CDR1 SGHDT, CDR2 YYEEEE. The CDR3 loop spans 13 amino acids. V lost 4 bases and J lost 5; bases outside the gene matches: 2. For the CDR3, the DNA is TGTGCCAGCAGCGGGGACAGGGGATATGGCTACACCTTC. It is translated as CASSGDRGYGYTF.

CDR3 protein: CASSLQMNTEAFF. CDR3 coding DNA: TGTGCCAGCAGCTTACAGATGAACACTGAAGCTTTCTTT. The J gene is TRBJ1-1, the V gene TRBV5-5, with D uncertain. CDR3 size: 13 residues. V lost 2 bases and J lost 0, with 5 bases in between. Germline assignment: CDR1 SGHKS and CDR2 YYEKEE (reference sequence). Supplemented by reference TRBV5-5 and TRBJ1-1, the full variable domain reads DAGVTQSPTHLIKTRGQQVTLRCSPISGHKSVSWYQQVLGQGPQFIFQYYEKEERGRGNFPDRFSARQFPNYSSELNVNALLLGDSALYLCASSLQMNTEAFFGQGTRLTVV.

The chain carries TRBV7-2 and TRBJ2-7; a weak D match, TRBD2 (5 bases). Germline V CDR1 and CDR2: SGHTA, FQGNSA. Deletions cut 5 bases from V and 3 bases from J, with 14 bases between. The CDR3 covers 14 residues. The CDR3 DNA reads TGTGCCAGCAGCCGGAGCGGAAAATACTACGAGCAGTACTTC. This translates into CASSRSGKYYEQYF.

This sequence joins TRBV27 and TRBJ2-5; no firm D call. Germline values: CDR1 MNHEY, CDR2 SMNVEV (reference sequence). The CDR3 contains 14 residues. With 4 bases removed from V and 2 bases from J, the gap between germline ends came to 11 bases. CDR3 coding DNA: TGTGCCAGCAGTTCGCTGGCGGATCAAGAGACCCAGTACTTC. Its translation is CASSSLADQETQYF.

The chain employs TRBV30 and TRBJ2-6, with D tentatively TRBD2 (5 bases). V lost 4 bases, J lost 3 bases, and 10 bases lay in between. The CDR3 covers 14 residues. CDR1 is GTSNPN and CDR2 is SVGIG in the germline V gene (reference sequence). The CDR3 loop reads CAWTQAGGANVLTF. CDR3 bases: TGTGCCTGGACTCAGGCGGGTGGGGCCAACGTCCTGACTTTC.

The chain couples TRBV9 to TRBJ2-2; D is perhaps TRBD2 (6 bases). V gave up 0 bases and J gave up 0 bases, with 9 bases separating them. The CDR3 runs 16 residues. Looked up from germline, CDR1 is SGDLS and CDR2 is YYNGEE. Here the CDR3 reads CASSVGLATNTGELFF. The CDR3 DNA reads TGTGCCAGCAGCGTAGGGCTAGCGACGAACACCGGGGAGCTGTTTTTT. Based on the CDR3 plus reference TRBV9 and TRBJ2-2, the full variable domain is DSGVTQTPKHLITATGQRVTLRCSPRSGDLSVYWYQQSLDQGLQFLIQYYNGEERAKGNILERFSAQQFPDLHSELNLSSLELGDSALYFCASSVGLATNTGELFFGEGSRLTVL.

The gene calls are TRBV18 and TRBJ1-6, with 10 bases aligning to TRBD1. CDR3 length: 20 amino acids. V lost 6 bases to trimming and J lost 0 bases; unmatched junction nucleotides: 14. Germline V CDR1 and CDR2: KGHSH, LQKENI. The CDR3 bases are TGTGCCAGCTCCCTTATTCGACAGGGGGCTGATAGCTCCTATAATTCACCCCTCCACTTT. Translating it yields CASSLIRQGADSSYNSPLHF.

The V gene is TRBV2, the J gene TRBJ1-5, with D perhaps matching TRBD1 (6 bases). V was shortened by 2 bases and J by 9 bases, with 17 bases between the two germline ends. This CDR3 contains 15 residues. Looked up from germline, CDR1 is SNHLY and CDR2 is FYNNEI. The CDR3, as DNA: TGTGCCAGCAGTGAAACAGGGCCTATTAGGTCGCCCCAGCATTTT. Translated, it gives CASSETGPIRSPQHF. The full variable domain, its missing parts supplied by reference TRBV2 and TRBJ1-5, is EPEVTQTPSHQVTQMGQEVILRCVPISNHLYFYWYRQILGQKVEFLVSFYNNEISEKSEIFDDQFSVERPDGSNFTLKIRSTKLEDSAMYFCASSETGPIRSPQHFGDGTRLSIL.

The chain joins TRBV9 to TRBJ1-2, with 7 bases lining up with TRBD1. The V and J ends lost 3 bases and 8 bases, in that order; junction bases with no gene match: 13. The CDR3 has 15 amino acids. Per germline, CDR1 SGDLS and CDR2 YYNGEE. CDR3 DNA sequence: TGTGCCAGCAGCGCAACGGACGACAGGGTCTACGGCTACACCTTC. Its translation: CASSATDDRVYGYTF.

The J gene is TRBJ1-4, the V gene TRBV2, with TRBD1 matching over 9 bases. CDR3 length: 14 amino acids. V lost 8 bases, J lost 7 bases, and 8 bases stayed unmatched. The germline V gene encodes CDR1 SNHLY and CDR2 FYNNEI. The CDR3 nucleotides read TGTGCCAGCGTACAGGACAGGGGTCCTGAAAAACTGTTTTTT. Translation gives CASVQDRGPEKLFF.

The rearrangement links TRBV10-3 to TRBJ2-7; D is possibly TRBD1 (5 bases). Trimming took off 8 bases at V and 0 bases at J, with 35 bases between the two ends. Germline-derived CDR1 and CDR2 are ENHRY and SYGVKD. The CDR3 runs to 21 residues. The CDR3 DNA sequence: TGTGCCATCCGGTCGGGCAGGGCAAACAGTGTGGTGAGTACGAGCTCCTACGAGCAGTACTTC. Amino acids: CAIRSGRANSVVSTSSYEQYF.

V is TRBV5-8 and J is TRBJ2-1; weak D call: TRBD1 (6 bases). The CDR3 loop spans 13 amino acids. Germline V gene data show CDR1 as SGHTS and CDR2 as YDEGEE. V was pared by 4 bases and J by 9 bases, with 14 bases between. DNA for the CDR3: TGTGCCAGCAGCGTACAGGGCTACGGTGAGCAGTTCTTC. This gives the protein CASSVQGYGEQFF.

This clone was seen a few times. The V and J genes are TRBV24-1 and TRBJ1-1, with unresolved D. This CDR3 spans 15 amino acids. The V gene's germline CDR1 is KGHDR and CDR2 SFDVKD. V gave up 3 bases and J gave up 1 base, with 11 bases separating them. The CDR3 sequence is CATSDTREGNTEAFF. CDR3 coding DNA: TGTGCCACCAGTGATACCCGGGAGGGGAACACTGAAGCTTTCTTT.

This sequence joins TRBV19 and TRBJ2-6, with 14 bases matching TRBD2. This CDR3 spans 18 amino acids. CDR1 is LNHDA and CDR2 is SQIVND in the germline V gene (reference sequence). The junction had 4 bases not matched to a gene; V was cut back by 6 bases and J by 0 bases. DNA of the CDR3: TGTGCCAGTAGCGCTGGACTAGCGGGAGGCTCTGGGGCCAACGTCCTGACTTTC. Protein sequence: CASSAGLAGGSGANVLTF.

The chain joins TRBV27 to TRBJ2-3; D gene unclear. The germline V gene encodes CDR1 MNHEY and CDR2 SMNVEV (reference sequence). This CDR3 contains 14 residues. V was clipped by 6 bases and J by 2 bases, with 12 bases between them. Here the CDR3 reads CASRSFPLTDTQYF. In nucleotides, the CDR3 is TGTGCCAGCAGATCTTTTCCCCTCACAGATACGCAGTATTTT.

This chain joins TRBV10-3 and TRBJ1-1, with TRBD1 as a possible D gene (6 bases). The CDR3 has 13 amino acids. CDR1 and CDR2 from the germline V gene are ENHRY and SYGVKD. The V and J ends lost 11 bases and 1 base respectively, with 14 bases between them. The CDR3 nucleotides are TGTGCCTTTCCGGGACACCCGAACACTGAAGCTTTCTTT. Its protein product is CAFPGHPNTEAFF.

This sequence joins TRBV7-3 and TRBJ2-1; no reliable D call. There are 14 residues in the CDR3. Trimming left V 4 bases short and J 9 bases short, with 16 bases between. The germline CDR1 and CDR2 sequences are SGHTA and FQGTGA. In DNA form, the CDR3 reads TGTGCCAGCAGCTATAGAGAGTCTTCCCCTGAGCAGTTCTTC. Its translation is CASSYRESSPEQFF.

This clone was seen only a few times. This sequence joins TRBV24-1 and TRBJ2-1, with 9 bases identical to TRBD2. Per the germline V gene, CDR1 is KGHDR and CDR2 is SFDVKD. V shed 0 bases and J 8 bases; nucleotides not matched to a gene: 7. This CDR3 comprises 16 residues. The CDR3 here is CATSDLASGGKDEQFF. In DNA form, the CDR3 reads TGTGCCACCAGTGATTTGGCCAGCGGGGGGAAGGATGAGCAGTTCTTC.

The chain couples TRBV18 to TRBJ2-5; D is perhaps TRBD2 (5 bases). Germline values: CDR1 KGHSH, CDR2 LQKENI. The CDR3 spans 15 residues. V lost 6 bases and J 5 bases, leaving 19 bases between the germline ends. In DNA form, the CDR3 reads TGTGCCAGCTCGCGGACGGGCCCCACGGGGGAGACCCAGTACTTC. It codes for CASSRTGPTGETQYF.

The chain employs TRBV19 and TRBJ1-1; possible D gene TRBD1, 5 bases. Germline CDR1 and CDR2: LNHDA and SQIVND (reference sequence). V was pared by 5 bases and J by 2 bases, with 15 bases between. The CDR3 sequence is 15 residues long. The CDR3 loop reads CASSPYLTDNTEAFF. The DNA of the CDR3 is TGTGCCAGTAGTCCATACTTGACAGACAACACTGAAGCTTTCTTT.

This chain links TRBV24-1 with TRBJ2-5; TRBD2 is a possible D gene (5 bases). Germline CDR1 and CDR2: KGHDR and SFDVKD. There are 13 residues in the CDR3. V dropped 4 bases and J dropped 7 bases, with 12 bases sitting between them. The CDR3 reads CATSEDTRGTQYF. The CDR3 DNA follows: TGTGCCACCAGTGAGGATACTCGGGGGACCCAGTACTTC.

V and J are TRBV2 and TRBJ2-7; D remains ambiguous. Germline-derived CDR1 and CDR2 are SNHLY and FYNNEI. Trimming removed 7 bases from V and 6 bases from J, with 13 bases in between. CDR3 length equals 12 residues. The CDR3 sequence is CASNRYQVEQYF. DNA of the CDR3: TGTGCCAGCAACCGTTATCAGGTCGAGCAGTACTTC.

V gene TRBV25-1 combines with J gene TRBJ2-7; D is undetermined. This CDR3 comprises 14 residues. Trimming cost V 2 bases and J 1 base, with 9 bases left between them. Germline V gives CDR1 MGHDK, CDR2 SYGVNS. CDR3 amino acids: CASSERGGSYEQYF. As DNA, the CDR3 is TGTGCCAGCAGTGAAAGAGGTGGATCCTACGAGCAGTACTTC.

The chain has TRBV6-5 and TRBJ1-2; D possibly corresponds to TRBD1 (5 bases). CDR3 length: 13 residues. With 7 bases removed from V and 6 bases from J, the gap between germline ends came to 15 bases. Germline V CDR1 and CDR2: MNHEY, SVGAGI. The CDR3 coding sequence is TGTGCCAGCAATTTACGGGAGGGACATGGCTACACCTTC. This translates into CASNLREGHGYTF.

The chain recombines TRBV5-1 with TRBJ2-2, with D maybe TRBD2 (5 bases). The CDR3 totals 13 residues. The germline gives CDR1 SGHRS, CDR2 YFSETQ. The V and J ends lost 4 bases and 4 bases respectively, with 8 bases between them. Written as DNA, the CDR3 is TGCGCCAGCAGCAACAGCGGCACCGGGGAGCTGTTTTTT. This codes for CASSNSGTGELFF.

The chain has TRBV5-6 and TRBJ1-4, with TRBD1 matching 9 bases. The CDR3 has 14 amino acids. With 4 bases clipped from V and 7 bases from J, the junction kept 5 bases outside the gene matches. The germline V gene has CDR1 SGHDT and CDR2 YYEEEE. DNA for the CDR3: TGTGCCAGCAGCACCGGGACAGGGAGTGAAAAACTGTTTTTT. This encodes CASSTGTGSEKLFF.